This TCR beta chain was captured by sequencing in a study of shared clonotypes between healthy human individuals. Germline V gene lookup returns CDR1 LNHDA and CDR2 SQIVND (reference sequence). Trimming took off 5 bases at V and 11 bases at J, with 15 bases between the two ends. The CDR3 spans 12 residues. At the deep level, the assay was run. Libraries were prepared by immunoSEQ multiplex PCR; TCRdb keeps only in-frame clonotypes and omits some of them. The table lists 470,000 or so clones, roughly 80% of them singletons. Input material: PBMCs. This rearrangement joins TRBV19 to TRBJ1-1; D perhaps matches TRBD1 (5 bases). The receptor was isolated from a woman in her forties in good health. Some clones in this sample may be carry-over from other donors' samples. CDR3 coding DNA: TGTGCCAGTAGTCCCTCAAGGGGCAGGGCTTTCTTT. This translates into CASSPSRGRAFF. The complete variable domain, with remaining parts taken from reference TRBV19 and TRBJ1-1, reads DGGITQSPKYLFRKEGQNVTLSCEQNLNHDAMYWYRQDPGQGLRLIYYSQIVNDFQKGDIAEGYSVSREKKESFPLTVTSAQKNPTAFYLCASSPSRGRAFFGQGTRLTVV.